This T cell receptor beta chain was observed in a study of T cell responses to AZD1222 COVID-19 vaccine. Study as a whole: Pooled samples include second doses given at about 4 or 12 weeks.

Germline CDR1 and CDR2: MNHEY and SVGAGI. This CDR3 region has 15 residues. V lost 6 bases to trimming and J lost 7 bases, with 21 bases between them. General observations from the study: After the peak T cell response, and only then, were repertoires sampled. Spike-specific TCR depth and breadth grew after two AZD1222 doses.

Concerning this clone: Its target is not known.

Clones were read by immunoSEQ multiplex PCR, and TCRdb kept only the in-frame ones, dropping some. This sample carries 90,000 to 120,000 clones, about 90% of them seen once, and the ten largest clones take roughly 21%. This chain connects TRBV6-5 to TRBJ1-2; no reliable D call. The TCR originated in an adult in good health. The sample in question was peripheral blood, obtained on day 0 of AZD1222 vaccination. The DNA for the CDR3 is TGTGCCAGCAGCCGTAGCGGGTCGTCAACGGGTGGCTACACCTTC. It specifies CASSRSGSSTGGYTF.